This T cell receptor beta chain was captured by sequencing in a study of cytotoxic CD8 clonotypes in ibrutinib-treated CLL. Overall study results and limits: Clonality was elevated at ibrutinib response and had returned toward baseline at progression.

The junction had 19 bases not matched to a gene; V was cut back by 6 bases and J by 8 bases. From germline, CDR1 is SGHRS and CDR2 YFSETQ. This CDR3 contains 16 residues. A word on this clone: Its target is unknown.

Produced via immunoSEQ multiplex PCR; TCRdb's table is partial and in-frame only. The sample gives roughly 200,000 clones, roughly three quarters of which show up once; 5.9% is in the top ten. This specimen was PBMCs, taken after 12 months of ibrutinib treatment. The clonotype originates from a human donor with chronic lymphocytic leukemia. The chain recombines TRBV5-1 with TRBJ1-2, with 7 bases aligning to TRBD1. As DNA, the CDR3 is TGCGCCAGCACCCTCTCTCCTGGAGGGGGCGCGGTGGGCTACACCTTC. It yields the protein CASTLSPGGGAVGYTF.